This T cell receptor (beta chain) was sequenced during a study of blood T cell repertoires in COVID-19. Study summary: T cells, B-cell-depleted T cells, or PBMCs supplied cDNA or gDNA.

Original processing methods: Amplified reference gene primers provided the basis for estimating nucleated cell counts. TCRdb's table, derived via immunoSEQ multiplex PCR, lists solely in-frame clones and lacks some. V and J calls plus clone size are reproduced from that table; the DNA served to infer D and trimming. The table has 110,000 or so clones, 84% seen once. This CDR3 contains 16 residues. Germline CDR1 reads KGHSH; CDR2 reads LQKENI. V was pared by 4 bases and J by 1 base, with 16 bases between. Sequencing used peripheral blood. The TCR originated in a woman aged 40 to 50 with acute or convalescent COVID-19. The rearrangement links TRBV18 to TRBJ1-2; D might be TRBD1 (6 bases). Written as DNA, the CDR3 is TGTGCCAGCTCACTATTACAGGGAGATTATAACTATGGCTACACCTTC. Residues: CASSLLQGDYNYGYTF.